The 17 T cell receptor beta chains below were found in one sample sequenced in a study of OX40 agonist ivuxolimab in advanced cancers. TCRdb keeps only in-frame clones here, not all; method: immunoSEQ multiplex PCR. In the table there are some 85,000 clones, about 88% of which are singletons. The material sequenced was CD4+ or CD8+ T cells sorted from blood, taken in a trial of the OX40 agonist ivuxolimab. These TCRs come from an adult with an advanced solid tumor such as melanoma, head and neck, liver or kidney cancer.

This clone was detected a few times. V usage is TRBV14 and J usage is TRBJ2-2; D is unclear. The germline CDR1 and CDR2 sequences are SGHDN and FVKESK. The ends were cut back, 1 base at V and 1 base at J, with 7 bases in the middle. The CDR3 is made up of 15 amino acids. The chain's CDR3 is CASSQGSENTGELFF. CDR3 sequence (DNA): TGTGCCAGCAGCCAAGGATCCGAGAACACCGGGGAGCTGTTTTTT.

The chain couples TRBV5-1 to TRBJ2-7; maybe TRBD1 (5 bases). CDR1 is SGHRS, CDR2 YFSETQ, per germline. The CDR3 totals 11 residues. Trimming removed 5 bases from V and 9 bases from J, with 12 bases in between. CDR3 DNA sequence: TGCGCCAGCAGGGGGCAGCTCGCGCAGTACTTC. It translates to CASRGQLAQYF.

This clone has only one observation. The DNA of the CDR3 is TGTGCCAGCAGCTTAGATGGGGGCGCAACTAATGAAAAACTGTTTTTT. Translation gives CASSLDGGATNEKLFF. This rearrangement joins TRBV7-2 to TRBJ1-4, with D possibly matching TRBD1 (6 bases). The CDR3 extends over 16 amino acids. V gave up 1 base and J gave up 0 bases, with 9 bases separating them. The germline V gene has CDR1 SGHTA and CDR2 FQGNSA. The full variable domain, with the rest looked up from reference TRBV7-2 and TRBJ1-4, is GAGVSQSPSNKVTEKGKDVELRCDPISGHTALYWYRQSLGQGLEFLIYFQGNSAPDKSGLPSDRFSAERTGGSVSTLTIQRTQQEDSAVYLCASSLDGGATNEKLFFGSGTQLSVL.

The J gene is TRBJ2-1, the V gene TRBV5-6, with 7 bases matching TRBD1. The trim removed 2 bases at V and 9 bases at J, leaving 5 bases unmatched. Germline CDR1 is SGHDT and CDR2 is YYEEEE. The CDR3 spans 13 residues. Written as DNA, the CDR3 is TGTGCCAGCAGCTTTAAGGGGGCCGGTGAGCAGTTCTTC. Residues: CASSFKGAGEQFF.

This clone was detected once. The chain links TRBV19 to TRBJ1-4; perhaps TRBD1 as D (6 bases). The V gene lost 10 bases and the J gene lost 3 bases, with 15 bases spanning the gap. CDR3 size: 14 residues. Germline V gene data show CDR1 as LNHDA and CDR2 as SQIVND (reference sequence). The CDR3 loop reads CATRGGAANEKLFF. CDR3 sequence (DNA): TGTGCCACCCGAGGGGGGGCAGCTAATGAAAAACTGTTTTTT.

V usage is TRBV7-5 and J usage is TRBJ2-7; TRBD1, the table's D call, lacks a check against the DNA. TRBV7-5 corresponds to a pseudogene. This CDR3 contains 19 residues. The CDR3 here is CARTRLVDRAQVDLYEQYF. The CDR3 coding sequence is TGTGCCAGAACCCGACTGGTCGACAGGGCGCAGGTAGATCTCTACGAGCAGTACTTC.

This clone was found once. This sequence joins TRBV20-1 and TRBJ1-2, with no clear D. There are 11 residues in the CDR3. CDR1 is DFQATT and CDR2 is SNEGSKA in the germline V gene (reference sequence). V lost 3 bases and J lost 8, with 10 bases in between. The CDR3 protein is CSASPSGGYTF. In DNA form, the CDR3 reads TGCAGTGCTAGCCCCTCCGGGGGCTACACCTTC.

J is TRBJ2-1 and V is TRBV27; the match to TRBD2 covers 8 bases. The germline CDR1 and CDR2 sequences are MNHEY and SMNVEV (reference sequence). V was clipped by 2 bases and J by 11 bases; unmatched bases: 11. This CDR3 has 15 amino acids. Written as DNA, the CDR3 is TGTGCCAGCAGTTTAGCAGGGACTAGTCTTCGTAAGCAGTTCTTC. Translation gives CASSLAGTSLRKQFF.

The chain has TRBV18 and TRBJ2-2; D uncertain. This CDR3 is built from 16 residues. Germline-derived CDR1 and CDR2 are KGHSH and LQKENI. Between the trimmed V and J ends, which lost 3 bases and 1 base, there was a span of 12 bases. CDR3 sequence: CASSPKVPGNTGELFF. The CDR3 bases are TGTGCCAGCTCACCTAAGGTCCCAGGGAACACCGGGGAGCTGTTTTTT.

This chain links TRBV27 with TRBJ2-7; D is perhaps TRBD2 (5 bases). The V and J ends lost 0 bases and 3 bases respectively, with 6 bases between them. Germline V gene lookup returns CDR1 MNHEY and CDR2 SMNVEV (reference sequence). The CDR3 is 13 residues long. The CDR3 loop is CASSLSGSYEQYF. As DNA, the CDR3 is TGTGCCAGCAGTTTATCAGGGAGCTACGAGCAGTACTTC.

This rearrangement joins TRBV6-1 to TRBJ1-2; 7 bases align to TRBD1. Germline assignment: CDR1 MNHNS and CDR2 SASEGT. Unmatched junction bases numbered 8, after V lost 3 bases and J lost 4 bases. CDR3 length: 15 amino acids. The CDR3: CASSEESTGVYGYTF. The CDR3 coding sequence is TGTGCCAGCAGTGAGGAATCTACAGGGGTCTATGGCTACACCTTC.

The chain combines TRBV7-8 with TRBJ2-1; TRBD2 aligns across 10 bases. The CDR3 consists of 16 residues. The V and J ends lost 2 bases and 0 bases, in that order; junction bases with no gene match: 1. The germline CDR1 and CDR2 sequences are SGHVS and FQNEAQ. The CDR3 bases are TGTGCCAGCAGCTTACTAGCGGGGGTCTCCTACAATGAGCAGTTCTTC. It is translated as CASSLLAGVSYNEQFF.

The chain recombines TRBV5-1 with TRBJ1-2; no firm D call. CDR1 is SGHRS, CDR2 YFSETQ, per germline. There are 18 residues in the CDR3. V was shortened by 1 base and J by 5 bases, with 24 bases between the two germline ends. The CDR3, as DNA: TGCGCCAGCAGCTTGAGGTCGAGGCTAGAGACAACCTTGTATGGCTACACCTTC. Translation: CASSLRSRLETTLYGYTF.

Notes on this clone: This CDR3 is also generated by other DNA sequences in the sample. The chain employs TRBV30 and TRBJ1-2, with D unclear. Germline V gene sequence: CDR1 GTSNPN, CDR2 SVGIG (reference sequence). V gave up 0 bases and J gave up 0 bases, with 8 bases separating them. The CDR3 spans 14 residues. CDR3 nucleotides: TGTGCCTGGAGTGTGACTGGAGCTAACTATGGCTACACCTTC. Its translation is CAWSVTGANYGYTF. Full variable domain (outside the CDR3, taken from reference TRBV30 and TRBJ1-2): SQTIHQWPATLVQPVGSPLSLECTVEGTSNPNLYWYRQAAGRGLQLLFYSVGIGQISSEVPQNLSASRPQDRQFILSSKKLLLSDSGFYLCAWSVTGANYGYTFGSGTRLTVV.

The V gene is TRBV19, the J gene TRBJ2-7; D uncertain. Per the germline V gene, CDR1 is LNHDA and CDR2 is SQIVND (reference sequence). This CDR3 spans 15 amino acids. Between the trimmed V and J ends, which lost 3 bases and 0 bases, there was a span of 12 bases. The CDR3 loop reads CASSIEARSSYEQYF. For the CDR3, the DNA is TGTGCCAGTAGTATTGAAGCTCGGTCCTCCTACGAGCAGTACTTC. Complete variable domain (other parts from reference TRBV19 and TRBJ2-7): DGGITQSPKYLFRKEGQNVTLSCEQNLNHDAMYWYRQDPGQGLRLIYYSQIVNDFQKGDIAEGYSVSREKKESFPLTVTSAQKNPTAFYLCASSIEARSSYEQYFGPGTRLTVT.

CDR3 protein: CASTAGATNEKLFF. The CDR3, as DNA: TGTGCCAGTACCGCAGGGGCAACTAATGAAAAACTGTTTTTT. The rearrangement joins TRBV19 to TRBJ1-4; possibly TRBD1 for D (6 bases). This CDR3 has 14 residues. V gave up 7 bases and J gave up 0 bases, with 9 bases separating them. Germline lookup yields CDR1 LNHDA and CDR2 SQIVND (reference sequence).

The chain has TRBV25-1 and TRBJ1-2; TRBD1 matches at 10 bases. CDR1 is MGHDK, CDR2 SYGVNS, per germline. The CDR3 runs to 15 residues. V was pared by 5 bases and J by 6 bases, with 9 bases of the junction left unmatched. CDR3 protein: CASSFLGTGADGYTF. The CDR3 bases are TGTGCCAGCAGTTTCCTGGGGACAGGGGCTGATGGCTACACCTTC.